The 20 T cell receptor beta chains given below trace back to one sample, sequenced in a study of blood T cell repertoires in COVID-19. TCRdb's copy holds only in-frame clones and misses some; the assay was immunoSEQ multiplex PCR. The sample shows roughly 100,000 clones, around 92% of them seen only once. The sequenced material came from peripheral blood. All receptors come from an older woman with acute or convalescent COVID-19.

The gene calls are TRBV12-3 or TRBV12-4 and TRBJ1-2, with D possibly being TRBD1 (5 bases). This CDR3 spans 13 amino acids. V lost 2 bases and J lost 7, with 11 bases in between. In nucleotides, the CDR3 is TGTGCCAGCAGTTTATGGGGCGTTGGTGGCTACACCTTC. This translates into CASSLWGVGGYTF.

In DNA, the CDR3 is TGTGCCAGCAGTCGCGGAGGTTTTAAGGATGGCTACACCTTC. It codes for CASSRGGFKDGYTF. This chain joins TRBV7-2 and TRBJ1-2; D gene uncertain. The CDR3 sequence is 14 residues long. V gave up 6 bases and J gave up 6 bases, with 17 bases separating them. Per germline, CDR1 SGHTA and CDR2 FQGNSA.

The genes are TRBV4-1 and TRBJ1-6; weak D call: TRBD1 (6 bases). The CDR3 covers 16 residues. Between the trimmed V and J ends, which lost 0 bases and 7 bases, there was a span of 13 bases. CDR1 MGHRA and CDR2 YSYEKL come from the germline V gene. This chain's CDR3 is CASSQEVGTRNSPLHF. The CDR3 DNA is TGCGCCAGCAGCCAAGAAGTGGGGACAAGAAATTCACCCCTCCACTTT.

The chain is built from TRBV11-3 and TRBJ1-1, with no clear D. This CDR3 region has 16 residues. Germline-derived CDR1 and CDR2 are SGHNT and YENEEA. Trimming removed 5 bases from V and 3 bases from J, with 19 bases in between. CDR3 residues: CASSASRPGADTEAFF. The CDR3 bases are TGTGCCAGCAGCGCCTCCCGACCGGGTGCGGACACTGAAGCTTTCTTT.

The chain is built from TRBV27 and TRBJ2-3; TRBD2 matches 8 bases. This CDR3 region has 15 residues. Germline V gene data show CDR1 as MNHEY and CDR2 as SMNVEV (reference sequence). The junction had 12 bases not matched to a gene; V was cut back by 4 bases and J by 9 bases. In DNA form, the CDR3 reads TGTGCCAGCAGTTGGACCAGCGGGAGCCGTATAACGCAGTATTTT. Residues: CASSWTSGSRITQYF.

V and J are TRBV11-3 and TRBJ2-3, with D possibly being TRBD2 (7 bases). Deletions cut 5 bases from V and 2 bases from J, with 17 bases between. Per germline, CDR1 SGHNT and CDR2 YENEEA. This CDR3 has 16 residues. The CDR3 loop is CASSPRGGSITDTQYF. Written as DNA, the CDR3 is TGTGCCAGCAGCCCGAGGGGGGGGTCTATCACAGATACGCAGTATTTT.

A single count supports this clone. The genes are TRBV4-1 and TRBJ1-5; D unresolved. V lost 3 bases, J lost 4 bases, and 13 bases lay in between. The CDR3 is made up of 15 amino acids. Germline V gene data show CDR1 as MGHRA and CDR2 as YSYEKL. The CDR3 nucleotides are TGCGCCAGCAGCCACTTTGGAGCCCCTAATCAGCCCCAGCATTTT. Translating it yields CASSHFGAPNQPQHF.

The chain uses TRBV5-1 and TRBJ2-7; 12 bases match TRBD1. Germline V CDR1 and CDR2: SGHRS, YFSETQ. The CDR3 totals 16 residues. V was clipped by 2 bases and J by 4 bases; unmatched bases: 7. Here the CDR3 DNA reads TGCGCCAGCAGCTTAGCACTGGGACAGGGGGCATACGAGCAGTACTTC. It is translated as CASSLALGQGAYEQYF.

The chain links TRBV6-6 to TRBJ1-1; 8 bases line up with TRBD1. Germline V CDR1 and CDR2: MNHNY, SVGAGI (reference sequence). The trim removed 5 bases at V and 1 base at J, leaving 6 bases unmatched. The CDR3 spans 15 residues. CDR3 in amino acids: CASSPTGVGNTEAFF. The CDR3 DNA reads as TGTGCCAGCAGTCCGACAGGGGTGGGGAACACTGAAGCTTTCTTT.

V gene TRBV2 combines with J gene TRBJ1-3; D is ambiguous. V was trimmed by 7 bases and J by 4 bases, leaving 11 bases between them. Germline CDR1 is SNHLY and CDR2 is FYNNEI. This CDR3 is 13 amino acids long. CDR3 sequence: CASIFVSGNTIYF. CDR3 DNA sequence: TGTGCCAGCATTTTCGTTTCGGGAAACACCATATATTTT.

As concerns this clone: The sample holds other DNA sequences that translate to the same CDR3. This CDR3 reads CASSLASGNTGELFF. The CDR3 DNA is TGTGCCAGCAGCTTAGCCAGCGGGAACACCGGGGAGCTGTTTTTT. The chain uses TRBV7-9 and TRBJ2-2, with D possibly TRBD2 on 5 matching bases. The germline V gene has CDR1 SEHNR and CDR2 FQNEAQ (reference sequence). The CDR3 runs to 15 residues. V dropped 0 bases and J dropped 1 base, with 6 bases sitting between them.

In this sample, this clone turned up once. This chain connects TRBV29-1 to TRBJ2-5; 12 nucleotides align to TRBD2. J lost 5 bases, V lost 3 bases, and 7 bases had no gene match. Germline V gives CDR1 SQVTM, CDR2 ANQGSEA. The CDR3 loop spans 15 amino acids. For the CDR3, the DNA is TGCAGCGTTGAGTTCCGGACTAGCGGGAAGGAGACCCAGTACTTC. Translating gives CSVEFRTSGKETQYF.

The CDR3 DNA reads TGCAGCGTCACGACTAGCGGGAACACAGATACGCAGTATTTT. It yields the protein CSVTTSGNTDTQYF. The rearrangement links TRBV29-1 to TRBJ2-3, with TRBD2 identical over 11 bases. CDR1 and CDR2 from the germline V gene are SQVTM and ANQGSEA. There are 14 residues in the CDR3. V trimming: 6 bases; J trimming: 2 bases; junction bases outside the gene matches: 4.

The J gene is TRBJ2-5, the V gene TRBV5-1; the D gene is possibly TRBD2 (6 bases). CDR3 length: 14 amino acids. Deletions cut 0 bases from V and 2 bases from J, with 8 bases between. CDR1 SGHRS and CDR2 YFSETQ come from the germline V gene. CDR3 loop: CASSLGRGQETQYF. CDR3 nucleotide sequence: TGCGCCAGCAGCTTGGGGAGGGGTCAAGAGACCCAGTACTTC.

The chain has TRBV5-1 and TRBJ2-1; 8 bases match TRBD2. The CDR3 runs to 14 residues. With V trimmed by 6 bases and J by 7 bases, 9 bases remained unmatched. CDR1 SGHRS and CDR2 YFSETQ come from the germline V gene. CDR3 sequence reads: CASTSGTSRNEQFF. Written as DNA, the CDR3 is TGCGCCAGCACCTCAGGGACTAGTCGGAATGAGCAGTTCTTC.

The V call is TRBV24-1, the J call TRBJ1-5, with 7 bases that match TRBD1. This CDR3 is 16 amino acids long. The V segment lost 1 base and the J segment 5 bases; nucleotides outside the gene matches: 7. Germline CDR1 is KGHDR and CDR2 is SFDVKD. The CDR3 DNA follows: TGTGCCACCAGTGATTTCGGGGCAGGGGGAGATCAGCCCCAGCATTTT. This codes for CATSDFGAGGDQPQHF.

This clone was seen a single time. Written as DNA, the CDR3 is TGTGCCAGCAGCTTAGATCCTAATGGCGGTGAGCAGTTCTTC. Protein sequence: CASSLDPNGGEQFF. The rearrangement links TRBV11-2 to TRBJ2-1, with D uncertain. CDR3 length equals 14 residues. Looked up from germline, CDR1 is SGHAT and CDR2 is FQNNGV. V gave up 0 bases and J gave up 9 bases, with 12 bases separating them.

This clone appeared a few times. The chain uses TRBV3-1 (or the pseudogene TRBV3-2) and TRBJ2-3; 9 nucleotides align to TRBD2. The ends lost 4 bases at V and 3 bases at J; junction bases unmatched: 2. Looked up from germline, CDR1 is LGHDT and CDR2 is YNNKEL (reference sequence). The CDR3 loop spans 14 amino acids. In nucleotides, the CDR3 is TGTGCCAGCAGCCTAGCGGGAGAGACAGATACGCAGTATTTT. Its translation is CASSLAGETDTQYF.

The V gene is TRBV19, the J gene TRBJ2-7; D is undetermined. Germline CDR1 reads LNHDA; CDR2 reads SQIVND (reference sequence). The ends were cut back, 6 bases at V and 3 bases at J, with 12 bases in the middle. The length of the CDR3 is 13 residues. In DNA, the CDR3 is TGTGCCAGTAGCCTCGGCCACTACTACGAGCAGTACTTC. Protein: CASSLGHYYEQYF.

The CDR3 reads CASSPQGGNEQFF. CDR3 coding DNA: TGTGCCAGCTCTCCCCAGGGGGGCAATGAGCAGTTCTTC. The rearrangement uses TRBV18 and TRBJ2-1, with D possibly matching TRBD1 (7 bases). The V gene lost 6 bases and the J gene lost 6 bases, with 12 bases spanning the gap. Per germline, CDR1 KGHSH and CDR2 LQKENI. The CDR3 runs to 13 residues.